Sequencing of this T cell receptor (beta chain) was carried out in a study of shared clonotypes between healthy human individuals. Study information: Each donor's CD8 memory used one plate, CD8 naive two, each CD4 subset three. Overall study results and limits: Depth of sequencing was expected to influence donor clonotype sharing. Generation probabilities were higher for clonotypes shared across all four sorted-subset donors than for unshared ones.

On this clone itself: Its antigen is unidentified.

TCRdb keeps only in-frame clones here, not all; method: immunoSEQ multiplex PCR. This table holds about 680,000 clones, over 65% found once. CDR3 length: 13 residues. CDR1 is GTSNPN, CDR2 SVGIG, per germline (reference sequence). There were no recent acute infections or vaccinations among the donors, who were healthy HIV-negative adults. The chain joins TRBV30 to TRBJ2-5, with D hard to call. The tail of the sequence fits TRBJ2-7 better, so the J call may be wrong. The TCR comes from a woman in her 30s in good health. Sequenced input: memory CD4+ T cells sorted from blood. Subset defined: CD45RA-negative fraction. The CDR3 DNA follows: TGTGCCTGGAGTCCGTTCCGAACCTACGAGCAGTACTTC. It yields the protein CAWSPFRTYEQYF.